This TCR beta chain came from a study of T cell changes during pregnancy in multiple sclerosis. The CDR3 is made up of 17 amino acids. Germline loops: CDR1 MDHEN, CDR2 SYDVKM. J lost 7 bases, V lost 6 bases, and 19 bases had no gene match. Generated by immunoSEQ multiplex PCR, the TCRdb table keeps only in-frame clones and is missing some. The table shows 90,000 or so clones, with approximately 95% occurring only once. The sequence was obtained from a female donor in good health, enrolled as a control in a pregnancy study. The sample consisted of peripheral blood, taken after pregnancy. The chain uses TRBV28 and TRBJ1-2, with 8 bases identical to TRBD1. CDR3 in amino acids: CASSSPGGDRTRGGYTF. As DNA, the CDR3 is TGTGCCAGCAGCTCACCTGGGGGGGACAGGACACGGGGTGGCTACACCTTC.